A single sample gave rise to the 3 T cell receptor beta chains below, sequenced in a study of T cell responses to AZD1222 COVID-19 vaccine. Only in-frame clones appear in the TCRdb table, and some are missing; sequencing was by immunoSEQ multiplex PCR. There are around 180,000 clones in the sample; 80% to 90% occur only once, and 6.9% lies in the top ten. This material consisted of peripheral blood, taken on day 0 of AZD1222 vaccination. These receptors were taken from an adult in good health.

This chain links TRBV9 with TRBJ2-5, with 7 nucleotides matching TRBD2. The trim removed 7 bases at V and 5 bases at J, leaving 8 bases unmatched. CDR1 and CDR2 from the germline V gene are SGDLS and YYNGEE. The CDR3 totals 13 residues. CDR3 residues: CASAAGDAETQYF. In nucleotides, the CDR3 is TGTGCCAGCGCGGCGGGGGATGCGGAGACCCAGTACTTC.

The chain recombines TRBV5-1 with TRBJ1-1; D uncertain. V was cut by 0 bases and J by 0 bases, with 9 bases left in between. The CDR3 sequence is 15 residues long. Germline lookup yields CDR1 SGHRS and CDR2 YFSETQ. CDR3 DNA: TGCGCCAGCAGCTTGGGTGCCAGCATGAACACTGAAGCTTTCTTT. Encoded protein: CASSLGASMNTEAFF.

The chain couples TRBV5-1 to TRBJ2-7, with D maybe TRBD1 (5 bases). The germline V gene encodes CDR1 SGHRS and CDR2 YFSETQ. CDR3 length: 12 amino acids. V was trimmed by 4 bases and J by 7 bases, leaving 12 bases between them. The CDR3 DNA reads as TGCGCCAGCAGCCAAACGAGGACAGAGCAGTACTTC. Translation: CASSQTRTEQYF.